This T cell receptor (beta chain) was recorded in a study of regulatory T cells in long-lasting Graves disease. The CDR3 is made up of 13 amino acids. Germline values: CDR1 GTSNPN, CDR2 SVGIG (reference sequence). Trimming stripped 0 bases from V and 0 bases from J, with 6 bases between. Building of the TCR beta libraries involved iRepertoire HTBI primers and Arm-PCR of CDR3 regions. The authors' processing: Across all samples, 62 TRBV segments and more than 11 TRBJ segments were identified. TCRdb re-analysed the multiplex PCR reads in MiXCR, keeping a single row per CDR3 protein. These V and J calls are TCRdb output, not the study's own analysis. The sample consists of 300,000 to 400,000 distinct CDR3 sequences, roughly a sixth of them appearing once. Time point noted: newly diagnosed GD, antithyroid drugs for less than 3 months. Following extraction of RNA from PBMCs, that RNA was used to make the TCR library. Patient provenance is recorded as an endocrinology department in Xi'an, China.

The same sample was also used in a study of T cells in Graves' hyperthyroidism and ophthalmopathy. That paper states: Ophthalmopathy was model-predicted a median about six months pre-onset.

Sequencing used peripheral blood mononuclear cells (PBMCs), obtained at new diagnosis, from a patient treated with antithyroid drugs. The chain joins TRBV30 to TRBJ2-7; D not resolved. This clonotype was sampled from a man aged 35 to 55 with Graves disease. DNA for the CDR3: TGTGCCTGGAGTGTAACCGGCTCCTACGAGCAGTACTTC. Its translation is CAWSVTGSYEQYF. Variable domain in full (rest from reference TRBV30 and TRBJ2-7): SQTIHQWPATLVQPVGSPLSLECTVEGTSNPNLYWYRQAAGRGLQLLFYSVGIGQISSEVPQNLSASRPQDRQFILSSKKLLLSDSGFYLCAWSVTGSYEQYFGPGTRLTVT.